The text below deals with one T cell receptor beta chain. What it binds is unknown. This record belongs to a study of cytomegalovirus exposure and HLA in healthy donors. Regarding the study as a whole: Reported findings show TCR beta sequences accurately forecast HLA-A and HLA-B alleles in most subjects. For most TCR beta V segments, an earlier analysis put the productive rate at about 87% or about 30% of the time.

Healthy people donating bone marrow made up the donors. The CDR3 is 13 residues long. Germline assignment: CDR1 SNHLY and CDR2 FYNNEI. V dropped 8 bases and J dropped 0 bases, with 10 bases sitting between them. The PCR used 60 Vbeta and 13 Jbeta primers. Sequencing used immunoSEQ multiplex PCR; TCRdb keeps in-frame clones, though not all of them. The sample records 180,000 or so clones, around three quarters being singletons. The clonotype was recovered from a woman in her thirties in good health and CMV-seropositive. This chain joins TRBV2 and TRBJ1-1; D uncertain. The sequenced sample was PBMCs. DNA of the CDR3: TGTGCCAGCGGCCGGGAGTTGAACACTGAAGCTTTCTTT. This codes for CASGRELNTEAFF. Looking up the rest from reference TRBV2 and TRBJ1-1 gives the full variable domain: EPEVTQTPSHQVTQMGQEVILRCVPISNHLYFYWYRQILGQKVEFLVSFYNNEISEKSEIFDDQFSVERPDGSNFTLKIRSTKLEDSAMYFCASGRELNTEAFFGQGTRLTVV.